Presented here are 27 T cell receptor beta chains from one specimen sequenced in a study of T cell repertoires in cytomegalovirus infection. One entry per CDR3 protein, called by TCRdb with MiXCR from the reads. The table records some 170,000 distinct CDR3 sequences, roughly 17% of them present only once. Sample: CD8+ T cells from PBMCs. The receptors originated from a human donor in good health (CMV status not recorded). Some clones in this sample may be carry-over from other donors' samples.

This sequence joins TRBV6-5 and TRBJ2-7; maybe TRBD2 (6 bases). Germline V CDR1 and CDR2: MNHEY, SVGAGI. The CDR3 consists of 13 residues. With 2 bases removed from V and 3 bases from J, the gap between germline ends came to 8 bases. CDR3 in amino acids: CASSYGGFYEQYF. CDR3 sequence (DNA): TGTGCCAGCAGTTACGGAGGGTTCTACGAGCAGTACTTC.

V gene TRBV20-1 combines with J gene TRBJ1-2; D ambiguous. V was pared by 3 bases and J by 3 bases, with 8 bases between. The germline gives CDR1 DFQATT, CDR2 SNEGSKA (reference sequence). The CDR3 is 12 amino acids. The CDR3 sequence: CSASSADYGYTF. The CDR3 nucleotides read TGCAGTGCTAGTTCCGCGGACTATGGCTACACCTTC.

This chain uses TRBV28 with TRBJ1-6; 9 bases are shared with TRBD1. The CDR3 contains 19 residues. Unmatched junction bases numbered 19, after V lost 5 bases and J lost 8 bases. From germline, CDR1 is MDHEN and CDR2 SYDVKM. CDR3 DNA: TGTGCCAGCAGTCGCGTTATCACCAGCCTGGGACAGGGATATTCACCCCTCCACTTT. Its translation: CASSRVITSLGQGYSPLHF.

The chain recombines TRBV19 with TRBJ2-7, with a possible D match to TRBD1 (6 bases). CDR1 and CDR2 (germline): LNHDA, SQIVND (reference sequence). The CDR3 has 15 amino acids. Between the trimmed V and J ends, which lost 6 bases and 3 bases, there was a span of 18 bases. The CDR3 loop is CASSPRTEVIYEQYF. DNA for the CDR3: TGTGCCAGTAGCCCGAGGACAGAAGTTATCTACGAGCAGTACTTC. The full variable domain, in which reference TRBV19 and TRBJ2-7 provide the parts outside the CDR3, is DGGITQSPKYLFRKEGQNVTLSCEQNLNHDAMYWYRQDPGQGLRLIYYSQIVNDFQKGDIAEGYSVSREKKESFPLTVTSAQKNPTAFYLCASSPRTEVIYEQYFGPGTRLTVT.

The gene calls are TRBV7-9 and TRBJ2-1; the D is unclear. V lost 2 bases and J 0 bases, leaving 8 bases between the germline ends. Germline CDR1 and CDR2: SEHNR and FQNEAQ (reference sequence). The CDR3 consists of 15 residues. The chain's CDR3 is CASSLPGFSYNEQFF. CDR3 DNA sequence: TGTGCCAGCAGCTTACCGGGCTTCTCCTACAATGAGCAGTTCTTC.

The chain joins TRBV7-9 to TRBJ2-7; D is tentatively TRBD1 or TRBD2 (7 bases each). V gave up 4 bases and J gave up 3 bases, with 22 bases separating them. Germline loops: CDR1 SEHNR, CDR2 FQNEAQ (reference sequence). The CDR3 contains 17 residues. DNA of the CDR3: TGTGCCAGCAGCTCCGACCCGTTGACAGGGAGGGTCTACGAGCAGTACTTC. It encodes CASSSDPLTGRVYEQYF.

This clonotype was detected a few times. CDR3 loop: CASSAGTPTYEQYF. The CDR3 DNA reads TGTGCCAGCAGTGCCGGGACCCCGACTTACGAGCAGTACTTC. This rearrangement joins TRBV6-5 to TRBJ2-7, with D possibly being TRBD1 or TRBD2 (5 bases each). Germline CDR1 and CDR2: MNHEY and SVGAGI. This CDR3 has 14 amino acids. V was shortened by 5 bases and J by 4 bases, with 15 bases between the two germline ends.

The chain has TRBV6-2 or TRBV6-3 and TRBJ1-5; TRBD1 aligns across 9 bases. This CDR3 spans 14 amino acids. The germline V gene encodes CDR1 MNHEY and CDR2 SVGEGT. Trimming removed 4 bases from V and 8 bases from J; junction bases left unmatched: 6. The CDR3 protein is CASSLTGGIEPQHF. DNA of the CDR3: TGTGCCAGCAGTTTAACAGGGGGCATTGAGCCCCAGCATTTT.

The chain carries TRBV27 and TRBJ1-1; D remains ambiguous. This CDR3 is built from 13 residues. CDR1 and CDR2 (germline): MNHEY, SMNVEV (reference sequence). Trimming left V 0 bases short and J 5 bases short, with 7 bases between. The CDR3 coding sequence is TGTGCCAGCAGTTTATCGGGAAGGACTGAAGCTTTCTTT. It yields the protein CASSLSGRTEAFF.

V usage is TRBV7-9 and J usage is TRBJ1-1; D perhaps matches TRBD1 (5 bases). V was cut by 5 bases and J by 2 bases, with 15 bases left in between. CDR1 and CDR2 (germline): SEHNR, FQNEAQ (reference sequence). There are 15 residues in the CDR3. CDR3 nucleotide sequence: TGTGCCAGCAGCCTCAGGCGTCGGGACAACACTGAAGCTTTCTTT. It yields the protein CASSLRRRDNTEAFF. The complete variable domain, with remaining parts taken from reference TRBV7-9 and TRBJ1-1, reads DTGVSQNPRHKITKRGQNVTFRCDPISEHNRLYWYRQTLGQGPEFLTYFQNEAQLEKSRLLSDRFSAERPKGSFSTLEIQRTEQGDSAMYLCASSLRRRDNTEAFFGQGTRLTVV.

The gene calls are TRBV15 and TRBJ2-7; D is possibly TRBD1 (5 bases). This CDR3 contains 15 residues. The germline V gene has CDR1 LNHNV and CDR2 YYDKDF (reference sequence). V was trimmed by 0 bases and J by 2 bases, leaving 11 bases between them. CDR3 residues: CATSRDLDTTYEQYF. CDR3 coding DNA: TGTGCCACCAGCAGAGATTTGGACACCACCTACGAGCAGTACTTC.

This clonotype was seen a handful of times. This chain joins TRBV14 and TRBJ2-7; 7 positions agree with TRBD2. The J segment lost 4 bases and the V segment lost 0 bases, leaving 3 bases of the junction unmatched. The CDR3 length is 14 residues. Germline V gives CDR1 SGHDN, CDR2 FVKESK. The CDR3 is CASSQEGGWYEQYF. The CDR3 DNA reads TGTGCCAGCAGCCAAGAGGGAGGGTGGTACGAGCAGTACTTC.

V usage is TRBV12-3 or TRBV12-4 and J usage is TRBJ2-7, with D possibly TRBD1 on 6 matching bases. The germline V and J ends were trimmed by 4 bases and 6 bases, with 16 bases remaining between them. CDR3 length: 14 residues. The CDR3 DNA reads TGTGCCAGCAGTTCAGGGGTCTACCAGGGCGAGCAGTACTTC. It specifies CASSSGVYQGEQYF.

This clonotype was seen a handful of times. V and J are TRBV7-9 and TRBJ1-1, with unresolved D. The V end was cut by 5 bases, the J end by 0 bases, with 16 bases between. This CDR3 has 16 residues. CDR1 is SEHNR and CDR2 is FQNEAQ in the germline V gene (reference sequence). In DNA, the CDR3 is TGTGCCAGCAGCACGCTACCGGGAACTATGAACACTGAAGCTTTCTTT. Its protein is CASSTLPGTMNTEAFF.

This clonotype was picked up many times. The chain joins TRBV6-2 or TRBV6-3 to TRBJ2-7; D possibly corresponds to TRBD2 (6 bases). V was cut by 8 bases and J by 2 bases, with 16 bases left in between. Germline loops: CDR1 MNHEY, CDR2 SVGEGT. The CDR3 spans 14 residues. The CDR3 sequence is CASYGDFSTYEQYF. The CDR3 bases are TGTGCCAGCTACGGGGACTTTAGTACCTACGAGCAGTACTTC.

The V and J genes are TRBV6-4 and TRBJ1-1; D is ambiguous. Per germline, CDR1 MRHNA and CDR2 SNTAGT. V was pared by 2 bases and J by 8 bases, with 12 bases between. CDR3 size: 13 residues. The CDR3 DNA follows: TGTGCCAGCAGTGACGTCGAGAGAGGGGAAGCTTTCTTT. It encodes CASSDVERGEAFF.

This clonotype has at least ten counts. The rearrangement links TRBV7-2 to TRBJ2-5, with 9 bases that match TRBD1. Trimming cost V 5 bases and J 2 bases; bases outside gene matches: 6. Per germline, CDR1 SGHTA and CDR2 FQGNSA. CDR3 length: 15 residues. The CDR3 DNA reads as TGTGCCAGCAGCCACCGGGACAGGGTACAAGAGACCCAGTACTTC. Its translation: CASSHRDRVQETQYF.

The V gene is TRBV11-3, the J gene TRBJ2-1; TRBD2 is a possible D gene (5 bases). V lost 5 bases and J 2 bases, leaving 13 bases between the germline ends. CDR3 length: 15 amino acids. Germline V lookup: CDR1 SGHNT, CDR2 YENEEA. The CDR3 sequence is CASSPEGSAYNEQFF. CDR3 bases: TGTGCCAGCAGCCCAGAGGGTAGTGCCTACAATGAGCAGTTCTTC.

This clonotype has just a few counts. This chain links TRBV6-6 with TRBJ2-2; 7 nucleotides line up with TRBD1. V was clipped by 6 bases and J by 5 bases; unmatched bases: 3. Germline CDR1 MNHNY, CDR2 SVGAGI (reference sequence). This CDR3 region has 13 residues. The CDR3 nucleotides read TGTGCCAGCAGCGAGGGGGCGACCGGGGAGCTGTTTTTT. Translation: CASSEGATGELFF.

This clonotype has just a few counts. This sequence joins TRBV9 and TRBJ1-5; 8 bases fit TRBD1. CDR3 length: 17 residues. Looked up from germline, CDR1 is SGDLS and CDR2 is YYNGEE. V shed 3 bases, J shed 2 bases, and the junction held 10 bases outside the gene matches. The CDR3 DNA is TGTGCCAGCAGCGGTGATCCAGGGGGCCAGGGCAATCAGCCCCAGCATTTT. Encoded protein: CASSGDPGGQGNQPQHF.

There are a few counts of this clonotype. CDR3 residues: CASSLGPRVNEQFF. The CDR3 DNA reads as TGTGCCAGCAGCTTAGGACCCAGGGTCAATGAGCAGTTCTTC. The rearrangement uses TRBV7-2 and TRBJ2-1, with D possibly TRBD1 on 5 matching bases. With 1 base removed from V and 6 bases from J, the gap between germline ends came to 10 bases. The CDR3 contains 14 residues. Germline V gene data show CDR1 as SGHTA and CDR2 as FQGNSA.

CDR3 nucleotides: TGTGCCAGCAGCTTAAGTCAGGGGGATGGCTACACCTTC. Translating it yields CASSLSQGDGYTF. This chain connects TRBV11-2 to TRBJ1-2; 7 positions agree with TRBD1. The CDR3 is made up of 13 amino acids. After removal of 2 bases from V and 6 bases from J, the junction contained 3 bases not matched to a gene. The V gene's germline CDR1 is SGHAT and CDR2 FQNNGV.

This chain connects TRBV6-6 to TRBJ1-1, with TRBD1 matching over 9 bases. With 8 bases clipped from V and 4 bases from J, the junction kept 14 bases outside the gene matches. From germline, CDR1 is MNHNY and CDR2 SVGAGI (reference sequence). This CDR3 spans 16 amino acids. The CDR3 DNA reads TGTGCCAGCGCCCCCGGGTGGGGGACAGGGCCCACTGAAGCTTTCTTT. It translates to CASAPGWGTGPTEAFF.

This clonotype was recorded a few times. This sequence joins TRBV6-2 or TRBV6-3 and TRBJ1-1; D is uncertain. V lost 6 bases and J 0 bases, leaving 8 bases between the germline ends. This CDR3 has 13 amino acids. Germline CDR1 MNHEY, CDR2 SVGEGT. CDR3 region: CASRTQLNTEAFF. The CDR3 nucleotides are TGTGCCAGCAGAACACAGCTGAACACTGAAGCTTTCTTT.

This clonotype has just a few counts. V and J are TRBV14 and TRBJ2-7; D may be TRBD1 or TRBD2 (5 bases each). V lost 4 bases, J lost 2 bases, and 18 bases lay in between. This CDR3 has 16 residues. Germline V gene data show CDR1 as SGHDN and CDR2 as FVKESK. The CDR3 DNA sequence: TGTGCCAGCAGCCCGTTGATCCGGGACGGTACCTACGAGCAGTACTTC. This codes for CASSPLIRDGTYEQYF. The entire variable domain, with the rest obtained from reference TRBV14 and TRBJ2-7, is as follows: EAGVTQFPSHSVIEKGQTVTLRCDPISGHDNLYWYRRVMGKEIKFLLHFVKESKQDESGMPNNRFLAERTGGTYSTLKVQPAELEDSGVYFCASSPLIRDGTYEQYFGPGTRLTVT.

This clonotype was seen just once. The CDR3 region has the DNA TGTGCCAGCAGCTTACCCTGGGACCGGCGGAATTCACCCCTCCACTTT. Protein sequence: CASSLPWDRRNSPLHF. The rearrangement links TRBV7-2 to TRBJ1-6, with D tentatively TRBD1 (5 bases). The CDR3 is 16 amino acids. Germline V gene data show CDR1 as SGHTA and CDR2 as FQGNSA. V gave up 2 bases and J gave up 7 bases, with 15 bases separating them.

The V call is TRBV4-1, the J call TRBJ2-7; weak D call: TRBD1 (6 bases). Germline CDR1 and CDR2: MGHRA and YSYEKL. Trimming cost V 4 bases and J 0 bases, with 16 bases left between them. The CDR3 contains 16 residues. The CDR3 DNA reads as TGCGCCAGCAGCCTCGGACAGTACTCGAGCTCCTACGAGCAGTACTTC. Its protein is CASSLGQYSSSYEQYF.